This T cell receptor (beta chain) came from a study of CD8 T cells in Susac syndrome. On the study more broadly: There were Susac syndrome patients who were therapy-naive at blood draw, others on corticosteroids, and others on intravenous immunoglobulin alone. Study conclusions and caveats: Within total CD8+ repertoires, 15 to 20 Susac-specific public clones were found, and within CD8+ TEMRA repertoires, a few. It was in TEMRA cells and active patients that Susac CD8+ clonal expansion peaked.

The RNA, roughly 0.5 to 1 ug, was put through reverse transcription using random hexamers. Multiplex immunoSEQ PCR targeted 54 Vbeta and 13 Jbeta TCR beta segments. From the immunoSEQ multiplex PCR reads, TCRdb called clonotypes with MiXCR, one entry per CDR3 protein. Of some 140,000 distinct CDR3 sequences listed, around 95% are singletons. Points on this clonotype: Its target is unknown.

The CDR3 has 14 amino acids. Germline CDR1 DFQATT, CDR2 SNEGSKA (reference sequence). V lost 0 bases and J lost 6, with 12 bases in between. What was sequenced was CD8+ T cells from PBMCs. The genes are TRBV20-1 and TRBJ1-5; D is perhaps TRBD1 (6 bases). The TCR originated in a human donor with Susac syndrome. CDR3 nucleotides: TGCAGTGCTAGAGATCGCCAGGGGACTCAGCCCCAGCATTTT. Encoded protein: CSARDRQGTQPQHF.